The T cell receptor beta chain described here comes from a study of identical twins. Study-level results: Cross-sectional statistics underpinned the conclusions; the same donors were not followed. The models systematically underestimated how much out-of-frame TCR alpha was shared in monozygotic twins. Potential partial confounding of zero-insertion analyses by invariant MAIT and iNKT cells was noted.

The CDR3 totals 16 residues. V lost 4 bases and J lost 3; bases outside the gene matches: 11. Germline CDR1 reads SGDLS; CDR2 reads YYNGEE. Comments on this clonotype: Its antigen is not known.

A universal primer site came from template switching; cDNA carried unique molecular identifiers. TCRdb re-called the 5' RACE reads with MiXCR, one entry per CDR3 protein. Of 1.5 million or so distinct CDR3 sequences listed, 25% to 35% were seen once; the top ten hold about 0.3%. The sequence came from a newborn girl in good health. The specimen was cord blood. The chain combines TRBV9 with TRBJ2-7, with 9 bases lining up with TRBD2. CDR3 DNA: TGTGCCAGCAGCCTCCTCGAGTCTAGCGGGATCTACGAGCAGTACTTC. Its translation is CASSLLESSGIYEQYF.